The 28 T cell receptor beta chains reported below all come from one sample, sequenced in a study of early T cells in non-severe SARS-CoV-2 infection. TCRdb itself ran the 5' RACE reads through MiXCR, one entry per CDR3 protein. The data contain over 90,000 distinct CDR3 sequences, about 12% of them seen just once; the ten biggest clones take up under 4.5%. The sample here was whole blood, taken at baseline. These receptors originate from an adult who was a healthcare worker with PCR-confirmed SARS-CoV-2 infection or an uninfected control (not recorded which).

As concerns this clonotype: At one end, the junction sequence differs from germline, possibly due to a read error. This chain joins TRBV20-1 and TRBJ2-3, with 7 bases matching TRBD1. This CDR3 has 14 residues. CDR1 is DFQATT, CDR2 SNEGSKA, per germline (reference sequence). The CDR3 sequence: CSAGDRARLNTQYF. The CDR3 DNA follows: TGCAGTGCTGGAGACAGGGCCAGACTCAATACGCAGTATTTT.

This sequence joins TRBV10-3 and TRBJ2-2; D might be TRBD2 (5 bases). CDR1 ENHRY and CDR2 SYGVKD come from the germline V gene. This CDR3 is built from 13 residues. The V and J ends lost 10 bases and 7 bases respectively, with 16 bases between them. CDR3 in DNA: TGTGCCAACCAGAGGGATGGGGACGGGGAGCTGTTTTTT. This encodes CANQRDGDGELFF.

This clonotype has only a few counts. V usage is TRBV20-1 and J usage is TRBJ2-3, with 9 positions matching TRBD1. Germline values: CDR1 DFQATT, CDR2 SNEGSKA (reference sequence). CDR3 length equals 13 residues. The junction had 6 bases not matched to a gene; V was cut back by 3 bases and J by 8 bases. CDR3: CSARGQGIGTQYF. CDR3 DNA: TGCAGTGCTAGGGGACAGGGAATTGGTACGCAGTATTTT.

The chain has TRBV7-9 and TRBJ1-1; 9 bases align to TRBD1. V gave up 7 bases and J gave up 4 bases; unmatched junction bases: 7. In germline, CDR1 is SEHNR, CDR2 FQNEAQ (reference sequence). There are 14 residues in the CDR3. CDR3 residues: CASTAQGAGTEAFF. The CDR3 coding sequence is TGTGCCAGCACCGCACAGGGGGCCGGCACTGAAGCTTTCTTT.

This clonotype was detected a few times. The chain joins TRBV12-3 or TRBV12-4 to TRBJ2-2; no reliable D call. This CDR3 has 16 amino acids. Trimming took off 7 bases at V and 2 bases at J, with 17 bases between the two ends. CDR3 nucleotide sequence: TGTGCCAGCACCCCCGCGCTACCTCTTAACACCGGGGAGCTGTTTTTT. This translates into CASTPALPLNTGELFF.

The rearrangement links TRBV6-5 to TRBJ2-7, with 7 positions matching TRBD2. The trim removed 5 bases at V and 2 bases at J, leaving 6 bases unmatched. This CDR3 has 14 amino acids. Looked up from germline, CDR1 is MNHEY and CDR2 is SVGAGI. The CDR3 loop is CASSPPGGTYEQYF. DNA for the CDR3: TGTGCCAGCAGTCCCCCGGGGGGAACCTACGAGCAGTACTTC.

This clonotype was detected ten times or more. The chain couples TRBV28 to TRBJ1-1, with D unclear. V dropped 1 base and J dropped 0 bases, with 9 bases sitting between them. Germline V lookup: CDR1 MDHEN, CDR2 SYDVKM. CDR3 length: 15 amino acids. The CDR3 DNA reads as TGTGCCAGCAGTTTATCCCCTAAGATGAACACTGAAGCTTTCTTT. Its translation is CASSLSPKMNTEAFF. The full variable domain, rest sourced from reference TRBV28 and TRBJ1-1, is DVKVTQSSRYLVKRTGEKVFLECVQDMDHENMFWYRQDPGLGLRLIYFSYDVKMKEKGDIPEGYSVSREKKERFSLILESASTNQTSMYLCASSLSPKMNTEAFFGQGTRLTVV.

This clonotype has a handful of counts. The gene calls are TRBV20-1 and TRBJ2-7; the match to TRBD1 covers 7 bases. The CDR3 consists of 14 residues. J was trimmed by 3 bases and V by 5 bases; bases with no gene match: 10. Per germline, CDR1 DFQATT and CDR2 SNEGSKA (reference sequence). The DNA of the CDR3 is TGCAGTGCTCGTTCCTCACGGGACAGCTACGAGCAGTACTTC. Residues: CSARSSRDSYEQYF.

This clonotype showed up many times. This chain links TRBV7-2 with TRBJ2-2; 7 bases align to TRBD2. CDR1 is SGHTA and CDR2 is FQGNSA in the germline V gene. This CDR3 is built from 13 residues. The trim removed 2 bases at V and 6 bases at J, leaving 0 bases unmatched. The CDR3 bases are TGTGCCAGCAGCTTACTAGCGGCCGGGGAGCTGTTTTTT. This gives the protein CASSLLAAGELFF.

This clonotype occurred a few times. V is TRBV10-3 and J is TRBJ1-5; D is perhaps TRBD1 (6 bases). CDR1 is ENHRY and CDR2 is SYGVKD in the germline V gene. Trimming removed 4 bases at V and 3 bases at J, with 7 bases between. This CDR3 contains 13 residues. The CDR3 coding sequence is TGTGCCATCAGTGCAGGGGACAATCAGCCCCAGCATTTT. Translation gives CAISAGDNQPQHF.

At least ten counts were recorded for this clonotype. This rearrangement joins TRBV18 to TRBJ2-7, with 8 positions matching TRBD1. The CDR3 loop spans 13 amino acids. Germline trimming cut 4 bases from V and 7 bases from J; bases unmatched to any gene: 6. Germline V gene lookup returns CDR1 KGHSH and CDR2 LQKENI. In DNA, the CDR3 is TGTGCCAGCTCACGGACAGGGACGGGAGAGCAGTACTTC. Translation: CASSRTGTGEQYF.

This clonotype was seen only a few times. V and J are TRBV19 and TRBJ1-1, with 8 positions matching TRBD1. J was trimmed by 3 bases and V by 5 bases; bases with no gene match: 5. The germline V gene encodes CDR1 LNHDA and CDR2 SQIVND (reference sequence). The CDR3 sequence is 14 residues long. Here the CDR3 DNA reads TGTGCCAGTAGTGGCGGGACAGGATACACTGAAGCTTTCTTT. Protein: CASSGGTGYTEAFF. Full variable domain (missing parts from reference TRBV19 and TRBJ1-1): DGGITQSPKYLFRKEGQNVTLSCEQNLNHDAMYWYRQDPGQGLRLIYYSQIVNDFQKGDIAEGYSVSREKKESFPLTVTSAQKNPTAFYLCASSGGTGYTEAFFGQGTRLTVV.

The gene calls are TRBV9 and TRBJ2-1; weak D call: TRBD2 (6 bases). Trimming stripped 0 bases from V and 4 bases from J, with 11 bases between. Germline V gives CDR1 SGDLS, CDR2 YYNGEE. This CDR3 spans 15 amino acids. This CDR3 is CASSVALAGYNEQFF. The DNA of the CDR3 is TGTGCCAGCAGCGTAGCCCTTGCGGGGTACAATGAGCAGTTCTTC.

This clonotype was seen repeatedly, ten times or more. V gene TRBV9 combines with J gene TRBJ2-5; D assignment may be TRBD1 or TRBD2 (5 bases each). The V gene's germline CDR1 is SGDLS and CDR2 YYNGEE. This CDR3 contains 13 residues. V was clipped by 0 bases and J by 4 bases, with 7 bases between them. This CDR3 is CASSVAGGETQYF. CDR3 in DNA: TGTGCCAGCAGCGTAGCTGGGGGAGAGACCCAGTACTTC. Combining the CDR3 with reference TRBV9 and TRBJ2-5 gives the whole variable domain DSGVTQTPKHLITATGQRVTLRCSPRSGDLSVYWYQQSLDQGLQFLIQYYNGEERAKGNILERFSAQQFPDLHSELNLSSLELGDSALYFCASSVAGGETQYFGPGTRLLVL.

The rearrangement uses TRBV18 and TRBJ1-6, with TRBD1 identical over 7 bases. V lost 3 bases to trimming and J lost 5 bases; unmatched junction nucleotides: 7. The CDR3 is made up of 16 amino acids. Germline V CDR1 and CDR2: KGHSH, LQKENI. The CDR3 region is CASSPMTGIDNSPLHF. The CDR3, as DNA: TGTGCCAGCTCACCTATGACAGGGATCGATAATTCACCCCTCCACTTT.

This clonotype was seen a few times. The gene calls are TRBV12-5 and TRBJ1-4, with TRBD1 as a possible D gene (6 bases). Germline values: CDR1 LGHNT, CDR2 FRNRAP. The CDR3 has 13 residues. V lost 10 bases to trimming and J lost 1 base, with 10 bases between them. CDR3 residues: CATTDRTNEKLFF. The CDR3 DNA reads as TGTGCTACGACGGACAGAACTAATGAAAAACTGTTTTTT.

This clonotype was detected many times. The chain employs TRBV29-1 and TRBJ2-2; D is tentatively TRBD1 or TRBD2 (5 bases each). V shed 7 bases and J shed 6 bases, with 9 bases lying between them. Looked up from germline, CDR1 is SQVTM and CDR2 is ANQGSEA. The CDR3 has 11 amino acids. The CDR3 nucleotides read TGCAGCGGTGGGACGTCCGGGGAGCTGTTTTTT. Amino acid sequence: CSGGTSGELFF.

In this sample, this clonotype turned up a few times. The gene calls are TRBV24-1 and TRBJ2-1; TRBD2 is a possible D gene (6 bases). The length of the CDR3 is 16 residues. Germline assignment: CDR1 KGHDR and CDR2 SFDVKD. Trimming took off 8 bases at V and 6 bases at J, with 22 bases between the two ends. The CDR3 DNA sequence: TGTGCCACCACTACCCCCGGGACTCGGGCTGGCAATGAGCAGTTCTTC. Encoded protein: CATTTPGTRAGNEQFF.

The gene calls are TRBV12-3 or TRBV12-4 and TRBJ2-3, with 7 nucleotides matching TRBD2. V lost 2 bases to trimming and J lost 1 base; unmatched junction nucleotides: 6. The CDR3 runs to 16 residues. The chain's CDR3 is CASSLRLAEGTDTQYF. CDR3 DNA sequence: TGTGCCAGCAGTTTAAGGCTAGCGGAAGGCACAGATACGCAGTATTTT.

The gene calls are TRBV7-9 and TRBJ1-2; 9 bases match TRBD1. In germline, CDR1 is SEHNR, CDR2 FQNEAQ (reference sequence). The trim removed 5 bases at V and 0 bases at J, leaving 10 bases unmatched. The CDR3 covers 17 residues. The DNA of the CDR3 is TGTGCCAGCAGCCCCTTTTTAGGACAGGGGCCTAACTATGGCTACACCTTC. Translating it yields CASSPFLGQGPNYGYTF.

This clonotype was seen at least ten times. The V call is TRBV7-2, the J call TRBJ1-5, with 8 nucleotides matching TRBD1. With V trimmed by 3 bases and J by 2 bases, 0 bases remained unmatched. The CDR3 length is 14 residues. Germline V CDR1 and CDR2: SGHTA, FQGNSA. CDR3 coding DNA: TGTGCCAGCAGCTTGGACAGGGGCAATCAGCCCCAGCATTTT. Protein product: CASSLDRGNQPQHF.

This clonotype was counted at least ten times. The DNA of the CDR3 is TGTGCCAGCAGCTTAGCTGGGGGCCGAATAGCTTTCTTT. Its protein is CASSLAGGRIAFF. The chain couples TRBV11-2 to TRBJ1-1; maybe TRBD1 (6 bases). This CDR3 is built from 13 residues. V was cut by 1 base and J by 10 bases, with 13 bases left in between. The V gene's germline CDR1 is SGHAT and CDR2 FQNNGV.

The chain links TRBV18 to TRBJ2-7, with 8 nucleotides matching TRBD1. CDR3 length: 16 residues. V lost 0 bases to trimming and J lost 2 bases; unmatched junction nucleotides: 6. Germline CDR1 KGHSH, CDR2 LQKENI. The CDR3 DNA is TGTGCCAGCTCACCACCATCAGGGGGCGGGACCTACGAGCAGTACTTC. This translates into CASSPPSGGGTYEQYF.

This clonotype was recorded at least ten times. V is TRBV5-6 and J is TRBJ2-7; 9 bases map to TRBD1. The CDR3 totals 17 residues. Trimming took 0 bases from V and 2 from J; bases not matched to a gene: 9. Germline V gene data show CDR1 as SGHDT and CDR2 as YYEEEE. Here the CDR3 DNA reads TGTGCCAGCAGCTTGGGAGGACCGGGACAGGGAACCTACGAGCAGTACTTC. This sequence encodes CASSLGGPGQGTYEQYF.

Only a few counts were recorded for this clonotype. The chain uses TRBV24-1 and TRBJ2-1; unclear D gene. Trimming pared 0 bases from V and 7 bases from J, leaving 6 bases between. The CDR3 length is 13 residues. CDR1 and CDR2 from the germline V gene are KGHDR and SFDVKD. This CDR3 reads CATSDLENNEQFF. The CDR3 DNA follows: TGTGCCACCAGTGATTTGGAGAATAATGAGCAGTTCTTC.

The chain employs TRBV18 and TRBJ1-4; TRBD1 is a possible D gene (5 bases). This CDR3 comprises 15 residues. Germline V lookup: CDR1 KGHSH, CDR2 LQKENI. V lost 0 bases and J lost 5, with 10 bases in between. The CDR3 DNA sequence: TGTGCCAGCTCACCACCGGGGACGGGCAATGAAAAACTGTTTTTT. Translated, it gives CASSPPGTGNEKLFF.

A few counts support this clonotype. The chain joins TRBV6-1 to TRBJ2-4, with D uncertain. V was shortened by 6 bases and J by 0 bases, with 12 bases between the two germline ends. Germline assignment: CDR1 MNHNS and CDR2 SASEGT. The CDR3 has 15 residues. The CDR3 reads CASRDGQLAKNIQYF. The CDR3, as DNA: TGTGCCAGCAGGGACGGGCAGTTAGCCAAAAACATTCAGTACTTC.

The gene calls are TRBV28 and TRBJ2-3; 7 nucleotides agree with TRBD1. The CDR3 has 14 amino acids. J gave up 2 bases and V 3 bases, and 2 bases lay outside the gene matches. The germline V gene encodes CDR1 MDHEN and CDR2 SYDVKM. In DNA, the CDR3 is TGTGCCAGCAGTTTTGGGACAGTCACAGATACGCAGTATTTT. Translation gives CASSFGTVTDTQYF.